A selection of T cell receptor beta chains follows, all from one sample in a study of control samples from healthy donors and cancer patients. Sequencing was performed with immunoSEQ multiplex PCR; in TCRdb, only in-frame clones are kept and a portion is missing. The sample records 75,000 to 100,000 clones, just over 85% being singletons. Sequencing was done on a sample of blood. The receptors originated from a man aged 25-45 years in good health. The CDR3 runs from the conserved cysteine through the conserved F or W. A D gene is named only where the DNA matches it firmly. Clone size is not always given. Where it is, it says once, few, many or a class for expanded clones.

length | J | V | D | size | DNA | CDR3
11 | TRBJ2-5 | TRBV27 | . | . | TGTGCCAGCAGTTCTTTCGGGGTCCAGTACTTC | CASSSFGVQYF
14 | TRBJ1-1 | TRBV3-1/TRBV3-2 | . | . | TGTGCCAGCAGTTATTCCGGGACGGCACGTGAAGCTTTCTTT | CASSYSGTAREAFF
13 | TRBJ2-2 | TRBV6-2/TRBV6-3 | . | . | TGTGCCAGCAGTTACTTCGTTCCCGGGGAGCTGTTTTTT | CASSYFVPGELFF
16 | TRBJ1-4 | TRBV6-1 | . | . | TGTGCCAGCAGTGATCATGGTGGGGCAGTAGGTGAAAAACTGTTTTTT | CASSDHGGAVGEKLFF
12 | TRBJ2-5 | TRBV28 | . | . | TGTGCCAGCAGTTTATACGAGGGAGCGAAGCACTTC | CASSLYEGAKHF
15 | TRBJ1-2 | TRBV10-3 | TRBD1 | . | TGTGCCATCAGTGGCCCGGGACAGGGATCTCCTGGCTACACCTTC | CAISGPGQGSPGYTF
13 | TRBJ2-1 | TRBV5-1 | TRBD2 | . | TGCGCCAGCTCCTGGACTAGAATATCTGAGCAGTTCTTC | CASSWTRISEQFF
15 | TRBJ2-2 | TRBV29-1 | . | . | TGCAGCGCCCAAAAGGTTGGGGGAAGTGCCGGGGAGCTGTTTTTT | CSAQKVGGSAGELFF
15 | TRBJ1-1 | TRBV27 | TRBD1 | . | TGTGCCAGCAGTCCCATGAACAGGGGGAACACTGAAGCTTTCTTT | CASSPMNRGNTEAFF
14 | TRBJ2-7 | TRBV14 | TRBD2 | . | TGTGCCAGCAGCCGAATAGCGGGAAGCTACGAGCAGTACTTC | CASSRIAGSYEQYF
15 | TRBJ2-7 | TRBV11-3 | . | . | TGTGCCAGCAGCTTAGTCGGAGGCCAAGGCGACGAGCAGTACTTC | CASSLVGGQGDEQYF
16 | TRBJ2-3 | TRBV7-6 | TRBD2 | . | TGTGCCAGCAGCTTAGGACTAGCGGGAGAAAGGGGTACGCAGTATTTT | CASSLGLAGERGTQYF
15 | TRBJ2-2 | TRBV7-3 | . | . | TGTGCCAGCAGCTCGAAGGGTGGGGAAACCGGGGAGCTGTTTTTT | CASSSKGGETGELFF
15 | TRBJ2-1 | TRBV5-4 | . | . | TGTGCCAGCAGATCGGTGACGAGGTCCTACAATGAGCAGTTCTTC | CASRSVTRSYNEQFF
18 | TRBJ2-1 | TRBV4-2 | . | . | TGTGCCAGCAGCCCCGGGGGTAGCGGGGACAGCTCCTACAATGAGCAGTTCTTC | CASSPGGSGDSSYNEQFF
15 | TRBJ2-7 | TRBV19 | TRBD1 | . | TGTGCCAGTAGTACACGACAGGGTCCGTCCTACGAGCAGTACTTC | CASSTRQGPSYEQYF
17 | TRBJ2-3 | TRBV7-9 | . | . | TGTGCCAGCAGCCCTAGAGAGGGGAAGAACCCGTCTGATACGCAGTATTTT | CASSPREGKNPSDTQYF
12 | TRBJ2-7 | TRBV11-2 | . | . | TGTGCCAGCGCAAACGCGGAGGACGAGCAGTACTTC | CASANAEDEQYF
13 | TRBJ2-3 | TRBV18 | . | . | TGTGCCAGCTCACCGGGGGCTCGAGATACGCAGTATTTT | CASSPGARDTQYF
15 | TRBJ2-1 | TRBV24-1 | TRBD2 | once | TGTGCCACCAGTGAGTGGACTAGCGGGATCAATGAGCAGTTCTTC | CATSEWTSGINEQFF
13 | TRBJ1-4 | TRBV5-1 | . | . | TGCGCCAGCAGCTTAAACGCGGAGGAAAAACTGTTTTTT | CASSLNAEEKLFF
12 | TRBJ1-2 | TRBV29-1 | TRBD1 | . | TGCAGCGTTGTGGGGCAGGGGGAAGGCTACACCTTC | CSVVGQGEGYTF
15 | TRBJ2-7 | TRBV24-1 | TRBD2 | . | TGTGCCACCAGTGGACAAGCGGGAGATGCCTACGAGCAGTACTTC | CATSGQAGDAYEQYF
16 | TRBJ1-2 | TRBV4-1 | . | . | TGCGCCAGCAGCCAAGATCGCACACAGGGTACCTATGGCTACACCTTC | CASSQDRTQGTYGYTF
14 | TRBJ2-7 | TRBV7-9 | . | . | TGTGCCAGCAGCTACTACACAGGGATCTACGAGCAGTACTTC | CASSYYTGIYEQYF
12 | TRBJ1-2 | TRBV12-5 | . | . | TGTGCTAGTGGTTTAGACACCACTGGCTACACCTTC | CASGLDTTGYTF
15 | TRBJ1-6 | TRBV9 | . | . | TGTGCCAGCAGCGTAGACCTAATGGGGAATTCACCCCTCCACTTT | CASSVDLMGNSPLHF
18 | TRBJ2-5 | TRBV15 | TRBD2 | few | TGTGCCACCAGCAGAGATGGGGGGACTAGCGGGAGAATGGAGACCCAGTACTTC | CATSRDGGTSGRMETQYF
15 | TRBJ2-2 | TRBV4-1 | . | . | TGCGCCAGCAGCCAAGTTGGGCGGTACGGCGGGGAGCTGTTTTTT | CASSQVGRYGGELFF
15 | TRBJ2-3 | TRBV2 | TRBD1 | . | TGTGCCAGCAGCTCGCAAGGGGGCCGCACAGATACGCAGTATTTT | CASSSQGGRTDTQYF
16 | TRBJ2-7 | TRBV14 | . | . | TGTGCCAGCAGCCAAGAGGAATGGCAGGGGCCCTACGAGCAGTACTTC | CASSQEEWQGPYEQYF
11 | TRBJ2-3 | TRBV14 | TRBD2 | . | TGTGCCCGACCGGGGGGGGACACGCAGTATTTT | CARPGGDTQYF
15 | TRBJ2-5 | TRBV18 | . | . | TGTGCCAGCTCACCACTGTCCGGGGGACAAGAGACCCAGTACTTC | CASSPLSGGQETQYF
13 | TRBJ2-2 | TRBV12-3/TRBV12-4 | . | . | TGTGCCAGCAGCCTACGACAGGCCGGGGAGCTGTTTTTT | CASSLRQAGELFF
14 | TRBJ1-2 | TRBV11-2 | . | once | TGTGCCAGCAGCCCGTCGTTTAGGGGGGGTGGCTACACCTTC | CASSPSFRGGGYTF
14 | TRBJ2-3 | TRBV28 | . | . | TGTGCCAGCAAAGTTGGGCGGACTACAGATACGCAGTATTTT | CASKVGRTTDTQYF
16 | TRBJ2-7 | TRBV9 | . | . | TGTGCCAGCAGCGCTTATCCCGGGGGTAGCTCCTACGAGCAGTACTTC | CASSAYPGGSSYEQYF
15 | TRBJ2-3 | TRBV19 | . | . | TGTGCCAGTAGCAGTCTATCTGGGGGTCAAGATACGCAGTATTTT | CASSSLSGGQDTQYF
12 | TRBJ1-2 | TRBV5-1 | TRBD1 | . | TGCGCCAGCACCGGGACAGGAGATGGCTACACCTTC | CASTGTGDGYTF
13 | TRBJ2-5 | TRBV19 | . | . | TGTGCCAGTAGCCCCAGGGTCTCAGAGACCCAGTACTTC | CASSPRVSETQYF
19 | TRBJ2-1 | TRBV4-1 | TRBD2 | . | TGCGCCAGCAGCCATGGTCCTAGCGGGAGGAGGTCGAATTACAATGAGCAGTTCTTC | CASSHGPSGRRSNYNEQFF
14 | TRBJ1-2 | TRBV5-4 | . | . | TGTGCCAGCAGCGCCTTAGACTTGGGCGGTGGCTACACCTTC | CASSALDLGGGYTF
15 | TRBJ2-1 | TRBV27 | TRBD2 | . | TGTGCCAGCAGTTCGACTAGCGGGGGGCGGGGACAGCAGTTCTTC | CASSSTSGGRGQQFF
13 | TRBJ2-7 | TRBV27 | . | . | TGTGCCAGCAGTTTATATATAGCCAACGAGCAGTACTTC | CASSLYIANEQYF
14 | TRBJ2-3 | TRBV7-2 | . | . | TGTGCCAGCAGAACAATGCCTACCCCAGATACGCAGTATTTT | CASRTMPTPDTQYF